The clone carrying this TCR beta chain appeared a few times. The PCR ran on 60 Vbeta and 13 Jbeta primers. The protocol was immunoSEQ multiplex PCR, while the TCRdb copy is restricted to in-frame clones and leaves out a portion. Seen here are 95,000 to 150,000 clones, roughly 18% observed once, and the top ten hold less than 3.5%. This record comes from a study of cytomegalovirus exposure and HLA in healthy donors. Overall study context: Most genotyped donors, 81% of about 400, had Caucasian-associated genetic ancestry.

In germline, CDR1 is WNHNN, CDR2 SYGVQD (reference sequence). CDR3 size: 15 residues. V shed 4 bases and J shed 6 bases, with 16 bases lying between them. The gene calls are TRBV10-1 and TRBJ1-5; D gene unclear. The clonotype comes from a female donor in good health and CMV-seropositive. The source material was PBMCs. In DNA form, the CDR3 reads TGCGCCAGCAGTGCAACTTGGCTAGGGAGTCAGCCCCAGCATTTT. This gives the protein CASSATWLGSQPQHF.